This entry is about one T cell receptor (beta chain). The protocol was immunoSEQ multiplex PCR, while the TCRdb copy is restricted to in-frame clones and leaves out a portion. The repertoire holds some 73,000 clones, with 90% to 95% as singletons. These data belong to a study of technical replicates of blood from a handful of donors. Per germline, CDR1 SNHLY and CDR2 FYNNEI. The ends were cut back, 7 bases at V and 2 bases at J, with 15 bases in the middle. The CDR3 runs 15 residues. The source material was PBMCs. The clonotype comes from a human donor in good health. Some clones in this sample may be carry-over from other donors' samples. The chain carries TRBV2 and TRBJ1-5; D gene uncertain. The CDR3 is CASTSEGWGNQPQHF. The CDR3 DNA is TGTGCCAGCACGAGCGAGGGTTGGGGCAATCAGCCCCAGCATTTT.